The following is a T cell receptor beta chain sequence with its context. Generated by immunoSEQ multiplex PCR, the TCRdb table keeps only in-frame clones and is missing some. The sample lists some 200,000 clones; about 78% were seen once. This sample is part of a study of blood T cell repertoires in COVID-19. Enrolled through a virtual design, the participants were between 18 and 89 years of age and came from about two dozen US areas. The germline V gene encodes CDR1 LNHNV and CDR2 YYDKDF (reference sequence). J gave up 7 bases and V 1 base, and 2 bases lay outside the gene matches. CDR3 length: 15 amino acids.

Input material: PBMCs or T cells enriched from blood (not recorded which). The origin of this receptor is a woman aged 50 to 60 who had recovered from COVID-19. This chain connects TRBV15 to TRBJ2-1, with 12 nucleotides matching TRBD2. The CDR3 here is CATSRAGLAGNEQFF. The CDR3 DNA reads as TGTGCCACCAGCAGAGCTGGACTAGCGGGAAATGAGCAGTTCTTC. Full variable domain (missing parts from reference TRBV15 and TRBJ2-1): DAMVIQNPRYQVTQFGKPVTLSCSQTLNHNVMYWYQQKSSQAPKLLFHYYDKDFNNEADTPDNFQSRRPNTSFCFLDIRSPGLGDTAMYLCATSRAGLAGNEQFFGPGTRLTVL.